This note documents a single T cell receptor (beta chain) sequence. The repertoire was sequenced with immunoSEQ multiplex PCR; TCRdb's copy has only in-frame clones and lacks some. Here the sample spans roughly 140,000 clones, 75% to 85% being singletons. This sample was taken from a study of blood T cell repertoires in COVID-19. CDR3 length: 14 amino acids. The J segment lost 3 bases and the V segment lost 6 bases, leaving 6 bases of the junction unmatched. Germline V lookup: CDR1 ENHRY, CDR2 SYGVKD. This TCR derives from a woman aged 45-65 years with acute or convalescent COVID-19. The sequencing input was peripheral blood. This chain uses TRBV10-3 with TRBJ2-7, with 9 bases fitting TRBD1. The CDR3 sequence is CAIRTGGHLYEQYF. The CDR3 DNA reads as TGTGCCATCAGAACAGGGGGCCATCTCTACGAGCAGTACTTC.